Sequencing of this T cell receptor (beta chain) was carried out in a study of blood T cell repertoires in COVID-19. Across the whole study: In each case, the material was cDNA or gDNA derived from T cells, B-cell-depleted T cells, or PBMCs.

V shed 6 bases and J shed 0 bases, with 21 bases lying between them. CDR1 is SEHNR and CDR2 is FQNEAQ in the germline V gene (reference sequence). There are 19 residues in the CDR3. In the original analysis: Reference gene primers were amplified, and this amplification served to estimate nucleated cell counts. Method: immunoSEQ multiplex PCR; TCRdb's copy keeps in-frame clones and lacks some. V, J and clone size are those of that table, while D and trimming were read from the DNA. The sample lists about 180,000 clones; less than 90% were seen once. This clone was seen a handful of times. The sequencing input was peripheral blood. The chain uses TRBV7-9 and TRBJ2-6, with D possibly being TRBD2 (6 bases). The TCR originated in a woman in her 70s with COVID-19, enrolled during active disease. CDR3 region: CASRQGTPRGISGANVLTF. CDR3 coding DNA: TGTGCCAGCAGGCAAGGGACTCCCCGGGGGATCTCTGGGGCCAACGTCCTGACTTTC. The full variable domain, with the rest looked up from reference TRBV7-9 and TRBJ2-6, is DTGVSQNPRHKITKRGQNVTFRCDPISEHNRLYWYRQTLGQGPEFLTYFQNEAQLEKSRLLSDRFSAERPKGSFSTLEIQRTEQGDSAMYLCASRQGTPRGISGANVLTFGAGSRLTVL.